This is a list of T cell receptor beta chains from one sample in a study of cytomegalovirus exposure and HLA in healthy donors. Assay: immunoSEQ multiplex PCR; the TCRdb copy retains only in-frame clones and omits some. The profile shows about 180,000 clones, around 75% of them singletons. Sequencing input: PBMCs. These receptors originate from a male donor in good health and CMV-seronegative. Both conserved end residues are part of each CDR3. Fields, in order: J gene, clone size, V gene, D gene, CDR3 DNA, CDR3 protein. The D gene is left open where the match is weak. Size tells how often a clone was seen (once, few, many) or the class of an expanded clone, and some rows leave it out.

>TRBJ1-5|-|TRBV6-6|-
TGTGCCAGCAGTTACCCAGGGGATGATCAGCCCCAGCATTTT
CASSYPGDDQPQHF
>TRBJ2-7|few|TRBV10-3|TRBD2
TGTGCCATCAGGGAATGGGGGGGACCCTCCTACGAGCAGTACTTC
CAIREWGGPSYEQYF
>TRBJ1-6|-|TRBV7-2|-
TGTGCCAGCAGCTTATTTCCTAGCTCCTATAATTCACCCCTCCACTTT
CASSLFPSSYNSPLHF
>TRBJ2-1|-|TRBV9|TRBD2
TGTGCCAGCAGCGTAGGACTAGCGAACAATGAGCAGTTCTTC
CASSVGLANNEQFF
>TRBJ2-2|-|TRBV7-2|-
TGTGCCAGCAGCTTACTAGTAACCGGGGAGCTGTTTTTT
CASSLLVTGELFF
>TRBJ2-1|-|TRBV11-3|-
TGTGCCAGCAGCTTAGACGGGAGCTCCTACAATGAGCAGTTCTTC
CASSLDGSSYNEQFF
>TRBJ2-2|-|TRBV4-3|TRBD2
TGCGCCAGCAGCCCGGGGACTAGCGAGACCGGGGAGCTGTTTTTT
CASSPGTSETGELFF
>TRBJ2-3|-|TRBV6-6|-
TGTGCCAGCAGCCCGATTCCTAGCGGCACAGATACGCAGTATTTT
CASSPIPSGTDTQYF
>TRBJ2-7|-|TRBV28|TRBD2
TGTGCCAGCAGCCCAGCGGGAGGCTACGAGCAGTACTTC
CASSPAGGYEQYF
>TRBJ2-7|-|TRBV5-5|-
TGTGCCAGCAGCTTTGTCAGCGGACCCCTGGACGAGCAGTACTTC
CASSFVSGPLDEQYF
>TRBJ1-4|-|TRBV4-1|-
TGCGCCAGCAGCCAGGCGACGGACAGCGTAAATGAAAAACTGTTTTTT
CASSQATDSVNEKLFF